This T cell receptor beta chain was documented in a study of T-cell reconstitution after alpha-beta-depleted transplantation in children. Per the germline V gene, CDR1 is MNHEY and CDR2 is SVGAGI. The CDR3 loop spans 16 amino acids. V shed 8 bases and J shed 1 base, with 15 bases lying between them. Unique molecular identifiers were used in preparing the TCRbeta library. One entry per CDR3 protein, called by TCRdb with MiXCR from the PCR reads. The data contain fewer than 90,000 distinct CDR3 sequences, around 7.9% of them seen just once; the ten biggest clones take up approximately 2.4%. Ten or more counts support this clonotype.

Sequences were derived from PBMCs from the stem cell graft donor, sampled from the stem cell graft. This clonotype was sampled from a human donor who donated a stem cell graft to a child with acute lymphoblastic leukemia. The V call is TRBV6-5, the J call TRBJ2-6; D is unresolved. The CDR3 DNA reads TGTGCCAGCCGACAACCTCAAGGTTCTGGGGCCAACGTCCTGACTTTC. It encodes CASRQPQGSGANVLTF.